This T cell receptor beta chain was retrieved from a study of cytotoxic CD8 clonotypes in ibrutinib-treated CLL. Study summary: The subjects consisted of approximately twelve relapsed/refractory and over 14 treatment-naive individuals, with 17 to 18 IGHV unmutated. Responses comprised around 24 partial and 2 complete; at median around 70 months, about 15 remained remitted and approximately 12 progressed. Study results and limitations: Patients had baseline clonality above age-matched healthy donors, and this clonality moved with circulating CD8+ T-cell counts. At ibrutinib response, clonality increased, and at progression it declined back toward baseline.

Germline V lookup: CDR1 SGHRS, CDR2 YFSETQ. V was trimmed by 0 bases and J by 5 bases, leaving 8 bases between them. The CDR3 is 14 residues long. TCRdb's copy holds only in-frame clones and misses some; the assay was immunoSEQ multiplex PCR. Of about 76,000 clones listed, approximately 82% are singletons. Concerning this clone itself: Its specificity is unknown.

The chain joins TRBV5-1 to TRBJ2-2, with D maybe TRBD1 (5 bases). This clonotype was sampled from a human donor with chronic lymphocytic leukemia. This material consisted of PBMCs, taken after 24 months of ibrutinib treatment. CDR3: CASSLGAGTGELFF. DNA for the CDR3: TGCGCCAGCAGCTTGGGGGCAGGGACCGGGGAGCTGTTTTTT.